This T cell receptor beta chain was found in a study of T cells after somatic rescue of genetic block. TCRdb's copy holds only in-frame clones and misses some; the assay was immunoSEQ multiplex PCR. The data show tens of thousands of clones, with under 95% seen just once and around 3% held by the top ten. Trimming removed 2 bases at V and 2 bases at J, with 10 bases between. Germline CDR1 reads SNHLY; CDR2 reads FYNNEI. This CDR3 has 14 amino acids. J is TRBJ2-7 and V is TRBV2, with D tentatively TRBD1 (5 bases). The sequencing sample was made of peripheral blood mononuclear cells (PBMCs). This TCR came from a man between 35 and 55 years old. The CDR3 DNA reads TGTGCCAGCAGTGAATCAGGGATCACCTACGAGCAGTACTTC. This translates into CASSESGITYEQYF.